These 11 T cell receptor beta chains were sequenced from one sample in a study of blood T cell repertoires in COVID-19 (TCRdb year 2020). Preparation of the library involved the immunoSEQ multiplex PCR assay. TCRdb mirrors the immuneACCESS table, restricted to in-frame sequences. Some clones are absent from its copies; in checked studies, under half trace to an unresolved V gene, and the reason for the others is unknown. The sample yields 150,000 to 170,000 clones; under 95% were counted once. Less than 0.6% of the sample comes from the top ten. Sequences were obtained from peripheral blood. The receptor source for this set is a man over 45 with acute or convalescent COVID-19.

The V call is TRBV5-1, the J call TRBJ2-3; the match to TRBD1 covers 7 bases. Trimming cost V 4 bases and J 3 bases; bases outside gene matches: 8. This CDR3 comprises 15 residues. From germline, CDR1 is SGHRS and CDR2 YFSETQ. The chain's CDR3 is CASSPGQEGTDTQYF. The CDR3 DNA sequence: TGCGCCAGCAGCCCTGGACAGGAAGGGACAGATACGCAGTATTTT.

This clone was picked up one time. The chain is built from TRBV5-1 and TRBJ1-1, with 7 bases fitting TRBD1. CDR3 size: 13 residues. Looked up from germline, CDR1 is SGHRS and CDR2 is YFSETQ. The V segment lost 4 bases and the J segment 11 bases; nucleotides outside the gene matches: 11. DNA for the CDR3: TGCGCCAGCAGCGTCCGACAGGGAAGAGATGCTTTCTTT. Encoded protein: CASSVRQGRDAFF.

This chain links TRBV28 with TRBJ2-2; D perhaps matches TRBD1 (6 bases). Germline CDR1 and CDR2: MDHEN and SYDVKM. The CDR3 sequence is 15 residues long. V was shortened by 6 bases and J by 0 bases, with 11 bases between the two germline ends. The CDR3 DNA is TGTGCCAGCAGAACCGGGACAACGAACACCGGGGAGCTGTTTTTT. Its translation is CASRTGTTNTGELFF.

The V gene is TRBV4-2, the J gene TRBJ2-1; tentative D call: TRBD1 (5 bases). Germline loops: CDR1 LGHNA, CDR2 YNFKEQ. The ends were cut back, 4 bases at V and 4 bases at J, with 20 bases in the middle. The CDR3 is made up of 17 amino acids. CDR3 in DNA: TGTGCCAGCAGCCGCCCCCGAGTTGGGGCCGGATACAATGAGCAGTTCTTC. Translation gives CASSRPRVGAGYNEQFF.

The chain recombines TRBV13 with TRBJ1-1, with a weak D call TRBD1 (5 bases). Looked up from germline, CDR1 is PRHDT and CDR2 is FYEKMQ (reference sequence). V dropped 4 bases and J dropped 5 bases, with 14 bases sitting between them. CDR3 length equals 14 residues. CDR3 sequence reads: CASSSGGPRTEAFF. The CDR3 nucleotides read TGTGCCAGCAGCTCCGGGGGACCAAGGACTGAAGCTTTCTTT.

This rearrangement joins TRBV4-1 to TRBJ2-4; 8 positions agree with TRBD2. With 1 base clipped from V and 0 bases from J, the junction kept 11 bases outside the gene matches. CDR3 length: 19 residues. The V gene's germline CDR1 is MGHRA and CDR2 YSYEKL. The CDR3 DNA sequence: TGCGCCAGCAGCCAAGCCAAGGGGCGGGGGGCCATAGCCAAAAACATTCAGTACTTC. It codes for CASSQAKGRGAIAKNIQYF.

This clone was seen a handful of times. The V gene is TRBV9, the J gene TRBJ1-2, with TRBD1 matching 7 bases. The CDR3 runs to 15 residues. V shed 1 base and J 4 bases; nucleotides not matched to a gene: 7. Germline CDR1 is SGDLS and CDR2 is YYNGEE. CDR3 coding DNA: TGTGCCAGCAGCGTAAGCCCGGACAGGAGCTATGGCTACACCTTC. Its protein product is CASSVSPDRSYGYTF.

The chain links TRBV15 to TRBJ1-1, with unresolved D. The V gene lost 0 bases and the J gene lost 8 bases, with 13 bases spanning the gap. Germline-derived CDR1 and CDR2 are LNHNV and YYDKDF (reference sequence). The CDR3 is 14 amino acids. CDR3 protein: CATSREISTLEAFF. The CDR3 nucleotides read TGTGCCACCAGCAGAGAAATTTCCACCCTAGAAGCTTTCTTT.

The chain uses TRBV7-6 and TRBJ1-5, with 7 positions matching TRBD1. The CDR3 loop spans 18 amino acids. Unmatched junction bases numbered 10, after V lost 2 bases and J lost 0 bases. Germline V lookup: CDR1 SGHVS, CDR2 FNYEAQ. CDR3 nucleotide sequence: TGTGCCAGCAGCTTATCCCCCCCCGGGACAGATAGCAATCAGCCCCAGCATTTT. It translates to CASSLSPPGTDSNQPQHF.

The chain joins TRBV10-3 to TRBJ1-4; 8 nucleotides line up with TRBD1. Germline V lookup: CDR1 ENHRY, CDR2 SYGVKD. The trim removed 6 bases at V and 4 bases at J, leaving 4 bases unmatched. The CDR3 has 14 residues. The CDR3 spells CAIRGTGGNEKLFF. The CDR3, as DNA: TGTGCCATCAGGGGGACAGGCGGTAATGAAAAACTGTTTTTT.

Only one count was recorded for this clone. CDR3 loop: CASSLTGGRNSPLHF. DNA for the CDR3: TGTGCCAGCAGTTTAACAGGGGGCCGTAATTCACCCCTCCACTTT. The V gene is TRBV6-5, the J gene TRBJ1-6; 9 bases match TRBD1. The CDR3 contains 15 residues. Looked up from germline, CDR1 is MNHEY and CDR2 is SVGAGI. The V and J ends lost 4 bases and 6 bases, in that order; junction bases with no gene match: 4.